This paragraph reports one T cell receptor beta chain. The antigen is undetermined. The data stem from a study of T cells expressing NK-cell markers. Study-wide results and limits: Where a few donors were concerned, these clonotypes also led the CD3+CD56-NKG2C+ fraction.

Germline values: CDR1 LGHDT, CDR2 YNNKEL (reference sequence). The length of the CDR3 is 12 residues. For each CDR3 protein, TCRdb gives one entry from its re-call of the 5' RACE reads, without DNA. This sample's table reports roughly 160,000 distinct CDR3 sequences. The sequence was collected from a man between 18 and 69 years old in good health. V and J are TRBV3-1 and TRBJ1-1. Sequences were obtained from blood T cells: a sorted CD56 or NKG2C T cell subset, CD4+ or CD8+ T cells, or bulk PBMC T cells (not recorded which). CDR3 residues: CASGGSNTEAFF.